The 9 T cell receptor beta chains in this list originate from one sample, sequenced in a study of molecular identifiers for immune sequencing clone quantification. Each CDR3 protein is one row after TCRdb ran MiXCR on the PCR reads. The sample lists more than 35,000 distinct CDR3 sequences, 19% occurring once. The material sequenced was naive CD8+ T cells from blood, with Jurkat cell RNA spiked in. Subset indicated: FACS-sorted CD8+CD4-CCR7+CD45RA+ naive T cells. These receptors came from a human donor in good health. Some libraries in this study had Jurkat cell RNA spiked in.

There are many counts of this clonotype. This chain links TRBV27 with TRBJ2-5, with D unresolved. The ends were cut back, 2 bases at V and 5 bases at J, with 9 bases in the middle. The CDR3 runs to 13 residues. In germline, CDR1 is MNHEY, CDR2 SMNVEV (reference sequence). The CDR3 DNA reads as TGTGCCAGCAGTTTAAGTGGGCAGGAGACCCAGTACTTC. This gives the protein CASSLSGQETQYF.

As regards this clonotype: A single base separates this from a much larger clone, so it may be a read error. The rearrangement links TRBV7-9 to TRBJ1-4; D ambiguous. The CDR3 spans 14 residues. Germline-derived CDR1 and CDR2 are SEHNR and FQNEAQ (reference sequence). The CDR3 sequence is CAGSQDSSNEKLFF. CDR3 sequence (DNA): TGTGCCGGCAGCCAGGACTCCTCCAATGAAAAACTGTTTTTT.

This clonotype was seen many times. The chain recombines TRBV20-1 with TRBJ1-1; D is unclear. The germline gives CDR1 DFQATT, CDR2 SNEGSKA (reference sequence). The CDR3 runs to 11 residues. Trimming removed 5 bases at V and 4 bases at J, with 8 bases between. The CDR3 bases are TGCAGTGCTCCCTGGGGCACTGAAGCTTTCTTT. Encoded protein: CSAPWGTEAFF.

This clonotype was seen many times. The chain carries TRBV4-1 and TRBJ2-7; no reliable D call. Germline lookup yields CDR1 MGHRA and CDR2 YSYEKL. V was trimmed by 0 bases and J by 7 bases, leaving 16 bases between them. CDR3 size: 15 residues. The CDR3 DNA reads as TGCGCCAGCAGCCAAGATAGCACGGCCAGAAGGGAGCAGTACTTC. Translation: CASSQDSTARREQYF.

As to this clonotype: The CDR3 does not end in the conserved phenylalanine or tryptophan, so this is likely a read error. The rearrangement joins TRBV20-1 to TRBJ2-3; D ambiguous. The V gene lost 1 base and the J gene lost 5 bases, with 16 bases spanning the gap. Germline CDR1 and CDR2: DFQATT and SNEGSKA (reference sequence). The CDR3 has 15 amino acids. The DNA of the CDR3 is TGCAGTGCTAGAGCTGTGGGGTGGTTCGTAGATACGCAGTATCTT. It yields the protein CSARAVGWFVDTQYL.

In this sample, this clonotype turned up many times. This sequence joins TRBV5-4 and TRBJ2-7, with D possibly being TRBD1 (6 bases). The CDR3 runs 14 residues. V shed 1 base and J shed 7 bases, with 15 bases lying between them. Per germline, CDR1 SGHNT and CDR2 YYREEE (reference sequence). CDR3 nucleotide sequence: TGTGCCAGCAGCTTGACGATTGGGGGCCGGGAGCAGTACTTC. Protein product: CASSLTIGGREQYF. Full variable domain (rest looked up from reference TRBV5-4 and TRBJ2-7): ETGVTQSPTHLIKTRGQQVTLRCSSQSGHNTVSWYQQALGQGPQFIFQYYREEENGRGNFPPRFSGLQFPNYSSELNVNALELDDSALYLCASSLTIGGREQYFGPGTRLTVT.

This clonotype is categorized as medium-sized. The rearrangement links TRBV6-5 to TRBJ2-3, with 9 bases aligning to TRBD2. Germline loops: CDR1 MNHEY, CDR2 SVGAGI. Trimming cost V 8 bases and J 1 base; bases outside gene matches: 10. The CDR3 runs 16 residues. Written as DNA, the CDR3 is TGTGCCAGCTCCACATGGCCTAGCGGGGGCACAGATACGCAGTATTTT. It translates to CASSTWPSGGTDTQYF.

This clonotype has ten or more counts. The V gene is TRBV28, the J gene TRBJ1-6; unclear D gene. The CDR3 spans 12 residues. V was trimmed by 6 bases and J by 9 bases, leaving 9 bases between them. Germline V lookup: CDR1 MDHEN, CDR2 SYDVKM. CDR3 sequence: CASSPLSSPLHF. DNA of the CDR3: TGTGCCAGCAGCCCCCTGAGTTCACCCCTCCACTTT.

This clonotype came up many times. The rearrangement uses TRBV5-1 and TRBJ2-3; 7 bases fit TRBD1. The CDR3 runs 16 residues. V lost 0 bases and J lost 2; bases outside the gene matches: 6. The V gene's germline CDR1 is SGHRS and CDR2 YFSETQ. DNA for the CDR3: TGCGCCAGCAGCTTGGGACAGGGCTGGATCACAGATACGCAGTATTTT. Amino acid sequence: CASSLGQGWITDTQYF.